This T cell receptor (beta chain) was observed in a study of blood T cells in healthy people across ages. Germline V CDR1 and CDR2: SGHDT, YYEEEE. V was clipped by 3 bases and J by 2 bases, with 12 bases between them. This CDR3 has 14 amino acids. Study results and limitations: Greater diversity and more naive CD4+ cells were seen in long-lived donors than in aged donors.

Primed by a sample-barcoded 5' primer and a J-beta primer mix, a second PCR proceeded for about 6 to 11 cycles. TCRdb passed the 5' RACE reads through MiXCR, listing each CDR3 protein once. The table includes over 950,000 distinct CDR3 sequences, roughly 51% detected once. Of note for this clonotype: Its antigen is as yet unknown.

Material for sequencing was blood. The chain links TRBV5-6 to TRBJ2-7; D gene ambiguous. This clonotype originated in a woman aged 55-70 years in good health. The chain's CDR3 is CASSSTPPPYEQYF. In DNA form, the CDR3 reads TGTGCCAGCAGCTCCACTCCGCCTCCCTACGAGCAGTACTTC.